The rows below give T cell receptor beta chains drawn from one sample of a study of radiation and T cells in renal cell carcinoma. The assay was immunoSEQ multiplex PCR, and TCRdb's table has in-frame clones only and misses some. The sample includes several thousand clones, approximately 54% of them seen just once. The sequencing used tumor tissue, collected from a patient whose treatment included radiotherapy and nephrectomy. The receptors stem from a man in his 60s with renal cell carcinoma. The CDR3 runs from the conserved cysteine through the conserved F or W. D genes are given only for firm matches. Rows give clone size only sometimes, using once, few, many, or a class for an expanded clone.

cdr3_nt | cdr3_aa | clone_size | d_call | j_call | v_call
TGTGCCAGCAGTTTACGTTTAGGTTCCGTCGAGCAGTACTTC | CASSLRLGSVEQYF | NA | NA | TRBJ2-7 | TRBV28
TGTGCCAGCAGCCCCCACACAGAACCTGGTCAGCCCCAGCATTTT | CASSPHTEPGQPQHF | few | NA | TRBJ1-5 | TRBV9
TGTGCCAGCAGTTCGATACCCCGGGACGGAAGGGGTCAGCCCCAGCATTTT | CASSSIPRDGRGQPQHF | NA | NA | TRBJ1-5 | TRBV28
TGTGCCAGCTCAGGGGGGCTTCAGCCCCAGCATTTT | CASSGGLQPQHF | NA | TRBD1 | TRBJ1-5 | TRBV6-6
TGTGCCAGTAGTACACCGACTAGCGGGAGCCTCTACGAGCAGTACTTC | CASSTPTSGSLYEQYF | NA | TRBD2 | TRBJ2-7 | TRBV19
TGCGCCAGCAGCTTGGCCGGGACTAGCGGATACGAGCAGTACTTC | CASSLAGTSGYEQYF | NA | TRBD2 | TRBJ2-7 | TRBV5-1
TGCAGCGCGGAGGACAGGGGGACGGAGACCCAGTACTTC | CSAEDRGTETQYF | NA | TRBD1 | TRBJ2-5 | TRBV29-1
TGTGCCAGCAGCTTCTCGAGGAGTGAAAACTACGAGCAGTACTTC | CASSFSRSENYEQYF | NA | NA | TRBJ2-7 | TRBV11-2
TGCGCCAGCAGCCAGCAAGGAGGATTGGGTACGCAGTATTTT | CASSQQGGLGTQYF | NA | NA | TRBJ2-3 | TRBV4-1
TGTGCCAGCAGTGACTCCCGGACTAGCGGCTGGGAGCAGTACTTC | CASSDSRTSGWEQYF | medium-sized | TRBD2 | TRBJ2-7 | TRBV25-1
TGTGCCAGCAGCGTAGATGGTTCAGGGGTGGCCACTGAAGCTTTCTTT | CASSVDGSGVATEAFF | NA | NA | TRBJ1-1 | TRBV9
TGTACTACAAACGGGGTTCCTAGCAATCAGCCCCAGCATTTT | CTTNGVPSNQPQHF | NA | NA | TRBJ1-5 | TRBV28
TGTGCCAGTAGTATTGGTGATCAGCCCCAGCATTTT | CASSIGDQPQHF | few | NA | TRBJ1-5 | TRBV19
TGTGCCAGCAGTTTAGGGGGGAGCCGGGACTACGAGCAGTACTTC | CASSLGGSRDYEQYF | NA | NA | TRBJ2-7 | TRBV28
TGTGCCAGCAGCCCCTCCGGGACAGGGAAGCCCGAGCAGTACTTC | CASSPSGTGKPEQYF | NA | TRBD1 | TRBJ2-7 | TRBV28
TGTGCCAGCAGTTTATTCGCGGCCGGGACAGGGGATAACGTCCTGACTTTC | CASSLFAAGTGDNVLTF | NA | TRBD1 | TRBJ2-6 | TRBV27
TGCGCCAGCAGCCCCTGGGTCGGGCAGGGTCTATCTGGAAACACCATATATTTT | CASSPWVGQGLSGNTIYF | NA | NA | TRBJ1-3 | TRBV5-1
TGTGCCAGCAGTCCCACTACGCACGGGGGAACTGGGGCCAACGTCCTGACTTTC | CASSPTTHGGTGANVLTF | NA | NA | TRBJ2-6 | TRBV28
TGTGCCAGCAGTTTGAATTATGACACGATGAACTACGAGCAGTACTTC | CASSLNYDTMNYEQYF | NA | NA | TRBJ2-7 | TRBV28
TGCGCCAGCAGCCCCGAGGGACAGGGGGCTAATGAAAAACTGTTTTTT | CASSPEGQGANEKLFF | NA | TRBD1 | TRBJ1-4 | TRBV5-1
TGTGCCAGCACTAAAGGGACTAGCGGGAGGGTGACAGATACGCAGTATTTT | CASTKGTSGRVTDTQYF | NA | TRBD2 | TRBJ2-3 | TRBV28
TGTGCCAGCAGCTTAAGGGTGGAGACCCAGTACTTC | CASSLRVETQYF | NA | NA | TRBJ2-5 | TRBV7-6
TGTGCCAGCAGTTTAAACAGGGGAGCCAATCAGCCCCAGCATTTT | CASSLNRGANQPQHF | few | TRBD1 | TRBJ1-5 | TRBV2
TGTGCCAGCAGTGAAACTGGCAGACGAAACACCATATATTTT | CASSETGRRNTIYF | NA | NA | TRBJ1-3 | TRBV25-1
TGTGCCAGTAGTACGCCGGGGGCGAGCTACGAGCAGTACTTC | CASSTPGASYEQYF | medium-sized | NA | TRBJ2-7 | TRBV19
TGTGCCAGCGGACCGGGACGCCTAGGCGAGCAGTACTTC | CASGPGRLGEQYF | NA | NA | TRBJ2-7 | TRBV7-8
TGTGCCAGCAGTTCCAGAGGGACTAGCGGGGAGACCTACGAGCAGTACTTC | CASSSRGTSGETYEQYF | once | TRBD2 | TRBJ2-7 | TRBV28
TGTGCCAGCAGCCCTCGGACAGTCTCTGGAAACACCATATATTTT | CASSPRTVSGNTIYF | few | NA | TRBJ1-3 | TRBV5-4